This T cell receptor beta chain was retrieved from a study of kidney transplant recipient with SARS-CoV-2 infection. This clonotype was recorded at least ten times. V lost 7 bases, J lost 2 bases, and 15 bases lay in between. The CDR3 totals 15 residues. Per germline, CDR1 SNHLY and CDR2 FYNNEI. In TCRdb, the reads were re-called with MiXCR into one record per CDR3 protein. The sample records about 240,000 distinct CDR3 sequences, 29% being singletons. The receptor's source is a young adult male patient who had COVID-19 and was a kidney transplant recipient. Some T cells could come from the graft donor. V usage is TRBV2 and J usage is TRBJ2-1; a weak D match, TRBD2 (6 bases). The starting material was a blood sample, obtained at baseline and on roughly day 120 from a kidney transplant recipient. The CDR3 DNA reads TGTGCCAGCACCGGGACTCGCCGAACCTACAATGAGCAGTTCTTC. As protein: CASTGTRRTYNEQFF.